This TCR beta chain appears in the sequencing data of a study of blood T cell repertoires in COVID-19. Per the original methods: Amplification of reference gene primers provided the estimated nucleated cell counts. Repertoires were generated with immunoSEQ multiplex PCR, while TCRdb's copy carries only in-frame clones and drops some. V and J calls and clone size are given by that table; D and trimming were obtained from the DNA. The table records approximately 400,000 clones, around four fifths of them present only once. Everyone who took part was roughly 18 to 90 years old, and they came from about two dozen US areas. Cohorts were determined from participant-reported clinical history. After removal of 3 bases from V and 4 bases from J, the junction contained 14 bases not matched to a gene. Germline V gene lookup returns CDR1 SGHRS and CDR2 YFSETQ. The CDR3 runs 17 residues.

The sequencing input was PBMCs or T cells enriched from blood (not recorded which). This sequence was found in a woman aged 50 to 60 who had recovered from COVID-19. The V call is TRBV5-1, the J call TRBJ2-3; TRBD1 matches 7 bases. The CDR3 here is CASSSPGGDSMSDTQYF. The CDR3 DNA sequence: TGCGCCAGCAGCTCCCCAGGTGGGGACAGTATGTCAGATACGCAGTATTTT.